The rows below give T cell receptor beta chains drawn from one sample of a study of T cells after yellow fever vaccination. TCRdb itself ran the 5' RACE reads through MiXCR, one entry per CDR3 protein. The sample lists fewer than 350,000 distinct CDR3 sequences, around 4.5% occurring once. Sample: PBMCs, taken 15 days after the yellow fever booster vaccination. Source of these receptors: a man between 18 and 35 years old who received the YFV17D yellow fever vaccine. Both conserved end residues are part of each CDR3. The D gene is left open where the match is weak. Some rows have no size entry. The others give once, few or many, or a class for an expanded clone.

TGCGCCAGCAGACGTATGGGGGCGGGGGATCGAGATACGCAGTATTTT	CASRRMGAGDRDTQYF	.	.	TRBV4-1	TRBJ2-3
TGCGCCAGCAGCTTGGATGGGGTCCCCAATCAGCCCCAGCATTTT	CASSLDGVPNQPQHF	.	many	TRBV5-1	TRBJ1-5
TGCGCCAGCGGCCAGGGGGGCTCATTATCAGAGACCCAGTACTTC	CASGQGGSLSETQYF	.	.	TRBV5-1	TRBJ2-5
TGTGCCATCAGTGGGGGACGGGGGGGAGATACGCAGTATTTT	CAISGGRGGDTQYF	TRBD2	few	TRBV10-3	TRBJ2-3
TGTGCCAGCAGCTTAAGAGGGACGTCCTACAATGAGCAGTTCTTC	CASSLRGTSYNEQFF	.	.	TRBV7-9	TRBJ2-1
TGCAGCGTCGCGGGGGGATCGAACACCGGGGAGCTGTTTTTT	CSVAGGSNTGELFF	TRBD2	.	TRBV29-1	TRBJ2-2
TGTGCCAGCAGTTTCGGCGGGGCCTCCTACAATGAGCAGTTCTTC	CASSFGGASYNEQFF	.	.	TRBV12-3/TRBV12-4	TRBJ2-1
TGCAGTGCTTTTACCCCGGGACAGGGTCGGTATGGCTACACCTTC	CSAFTPGQGRYGYTF	TRBD1	many	TRBV20-1	TRBJ1-2
TGTGCCAGCTCACCACAGCGGGACGTCTTAATTCAGTACTTC	CASSPQRDVLIQYF	TRBD2	.	TRBV18	TRBJ2-4
TGTGCCAGCAGCGTCGACTGGAGTCGGGATTTAATCACTGAAGCTTTCTTT	CASSVDWSRDLITEAFF	.	few	TRBV9	TRBJ1-1
TGCGCCAGCAGGGGGGGCCTCACCGGGGAGCTGTTTTTT	CASRGGLTGELFF	.	many	TRBV5-1	TRBJ2-2
TGCGCCAGCAGCTTGTCCCGGGCGGGGGAGCTCTACAATGAGCAGTTCTTC	CASSLSRAGELYNEQFF	TRBD2	.	TRBV5-1	TRBJ2-1
TGTGCCATCACCCCAGGGGAAGAGACAGGGGTCGGTACAGATACGCAGTATTTT	CAITPGEETGVGTDTQYF	TRBD1	many	TRBV10-3	TRBJ2-3
TGCGCCAGCAGCCGAGAAGGGGACAGGGTTGATAATGGCTACACCTTC	CASSREGDRVDNGYTF	TRBD1	few	TRBV4-1	TRBJ1-2
TGTGCCAGCACCCCTGACAGGGGGGATGAAAAACTGTTTTTT	CASTPDRGDEKLFF	TRBD1	few	TRBV12-3/TRBV12-4	TRBJ1-4
TGTGCCAGTAGTATCGGACCCCAGGGCTATGGCTACACCTTC	CASSIGPQGYGYTF	.	.	TRBV19	TRBJ1-2
TGCAGTGCTTTGGGGCCTAACACTGAAGCTTTCTTT	CSALGPNTEAFF	.	many	TRBV20-1	TRBJ1-1
TGCAGCGGCACAGGGGCCTCAAGGGGCTACACCTTC	CSGTGASRGYTF	TRBD1	few	TRBV29-1	TRBJ1-2
TGTGCCAGCAGTTTACCCCTAGCGGGGGGGCCTAAGTTCGGGGAGCTGTTTTTT	CASSLPLAGGPKFGELFF	TRBD2	.	TRBV27	TRBJ2-2
TGTGCCAGCAGTTTAGCGCGGGGGCGCACAGATACGCAGTATTTT	CASSLARGRTDTQYF	.	few	TRBV12-3/TRBV12-4	TRBJ2-3
TGTGCCAGCAGCCCCCGGGACAGGCTAGGCTACGAGCAGTACTTC	CASSPRDRLGYEQYF	TRBD1	many	TRBV9	TRBJ2-7
TGCGCCAGCAGCCAAGGGGGGGTGCGCACAGATACGCAGTATTTT	CASSQGGVRTDTQYF	.	.	TRBV4-3	TRBJ2-3
TGTGCCACCAGCAGGGATCCCCTAGCGGGAGAAATCACAGATACGCAGTATTTT	CATSRDPLAGEITDTQYF	TRBD2	.	TRBV15	TRBJ2-3
TGCGCCAGCAGCTTGCATGGACAGGAGATTCAAGAGACCCAGTACTTC	CASSLHGQEIQETQYF	TRBD1	.	TRBV5-1	TRBJ2-5
TGTGCCAGCCAGGGCAGGGGTTGGGACAATGAGCAGTTCTTC	CASQGRGWDNEQFF	.	.	TRBV19	TRBJ2-1
TGTGCCAGCAGTTTGGTCCTTAGCAATCAGCCCCAGCATTTT	CASSLVLSNQPQHF	.	many	TRBV12-3/TRBV12-4	TRBJ1-5
TGTGCCAGCAGTGATGGGGGTGAGGGATCACCCCTCCACTTT	CASSDGGEGSPLHF	.	.	TRBV6-1	TRBJ1-6
TGTGCCAGCAGCTTAGGGTCCGGGGAGTACACTGAAGCTTTCTTT	CASSLGSGEYTEAFF	.	few	TRBV13	TRBJ1-1
TGTGCCAGCTCCCCAGGGGGCCTCAATGAGCAGTTCTTC	CASSPGGLNEQFF	TRBD1	.	TRBV27	TRBJ2-1